This paragraph reports one TCR beta chain. Its antigen is unidentified. This specimen belongs to a study of T cell responses to AZD1222 COVID-19 vaccine. The CDR3 spans 18 residues. CDR1 is SGHRS, CDR2 YFSETQ, per germline. Trimming at V came to 2 bases and at J to 2 bases, leaving 12 bases not matched to a gene. This table comes from immunoSEQ multiplex PCR, and its TCRdb copy is limited to in-frame clones, with some not included. Altogether about 180,000 clones are present, around 89% being singletons, with the ten largest covering approximately 4%. Study results and caveats: All repertoire sampling was performed exclusively after the peak T cell response. The donor group comprised mostly white British people and more females; the analysis possibly underestimated clonal diversity.

The source is an adult who received the MenACWY meningococcal vaccine as a control. The sequences come from peripheral blood, collected 28 days after the second dose of the MenACWY control vaccine. The V and J genes are TRBV5-1 and TRBJ2-3; TRBD1 agrees at 9 bases. This chain's CDR3 is CASSFSTQTGGVTDTQYF. The DNA for the CDR3 is TGCGCCAGCAGCTTTTCCACCCAGACAGGGGGTGTCACAGATACGCAGTATTTT.